Listed below are T cell receptor beta chains from one sample, sequenced in a study of CD39 and CD103 CD8 tumor-infiltrating T cells. Assay used: immunoSEQ multiplex PCR; TCRdb lists only in-frame clones, some missing. The sample records 4,000 to 5,500 clones, around two thirds being singletons. Sequencing was carried out using CD8+ T cells sorted from blood. These receptor sequences come from a human donor with head and neck squamous cell carcinoma. Both conserved end residues are part of each CDR3. A D gene is named only where the DNA matches it firmly. Clone size is shown for a subset of rows, as once, few, many or a class of expanded clone.

j_gene,abundance,d_gene,v_gene,CDR3nt,CDR3aa
TRBJ2-3,few,NA,TRBV21-1,TGTGCCAGCAGCAAAGGGGCAGGGCTGGCGGGGGGGCCAGCAACAGATACGCAGTATTTT,CASSKGAGLAGGPATDTQYF
TRBJ2-5,NA,TRBD1,TRBV30,TGTGCCTGGAGTGTGACAGGGGGTCAAGAGACCCAGTACTTC,CAWSVTGGQETQYF
TRBJ2-7,NA,NA,TRBV7-9,TGTGCCAGCACTAAAACGGGACATGAAACCTCCTACGAGCAGTACTTC,CASTKTGHETSYEQYF
TRBJ1-2,NA,NA,TRBV27,TGTGCCAGCAGTCCCTCGAGGGTAGGCTATGGCTACACCTTC,CASSPSRVGYGYTF
TRBJ2-5,NA,NA,TRBV7-2,TGTGCCAGCAGCCCGAACAGGGTACCCCAAGAGACCCAGTACTTC,CASSPNRVPQETQYF
TRBJ2-3,NA,TRBD2,TRBV4-2,TGTGCCAGCAGCCAAGAGCTGAGACTAGCGGGGACAGATACGCAGTATTTT,CASSQELRLAGTDTQYF
TRBJ2-2,NA,NA,TRBV25-1,TGTGCCAGCAGTGATCATACAGACACCGGGGAGCTGTTTTTT,CASSDHTDTGELFF
TRBJ2-1,NA,NA,TRBV30,TGTGCCTGGACTAGCGTTAGCTCCTACAATGAGCAGTTCTTC,CAWTSVSSYNEQFF
TRBJ1-1,NA,NA,TRBV11-2,TGTGCCAGCAGCTTAGGCCCCGGGGGTCGGGACACTGAAGCTTTCTTT,CASSLGPGGRDTEAFF
TRBJ2-1,once,NA,TRBV7-8,TGTGCCAGCAGTCCTTTAACGGGAACAAATGAGCAGTTCTTC,CASSPLTGTNEQFF
TRBJ2-1,NA,TRBD2,TRBV4-3,TGCGCCAGCAGCCAAGAGGCGGGGGGCTTTACCTACAATGAGCAGTTCTTC,CASSQEAGGFTYNEQFF